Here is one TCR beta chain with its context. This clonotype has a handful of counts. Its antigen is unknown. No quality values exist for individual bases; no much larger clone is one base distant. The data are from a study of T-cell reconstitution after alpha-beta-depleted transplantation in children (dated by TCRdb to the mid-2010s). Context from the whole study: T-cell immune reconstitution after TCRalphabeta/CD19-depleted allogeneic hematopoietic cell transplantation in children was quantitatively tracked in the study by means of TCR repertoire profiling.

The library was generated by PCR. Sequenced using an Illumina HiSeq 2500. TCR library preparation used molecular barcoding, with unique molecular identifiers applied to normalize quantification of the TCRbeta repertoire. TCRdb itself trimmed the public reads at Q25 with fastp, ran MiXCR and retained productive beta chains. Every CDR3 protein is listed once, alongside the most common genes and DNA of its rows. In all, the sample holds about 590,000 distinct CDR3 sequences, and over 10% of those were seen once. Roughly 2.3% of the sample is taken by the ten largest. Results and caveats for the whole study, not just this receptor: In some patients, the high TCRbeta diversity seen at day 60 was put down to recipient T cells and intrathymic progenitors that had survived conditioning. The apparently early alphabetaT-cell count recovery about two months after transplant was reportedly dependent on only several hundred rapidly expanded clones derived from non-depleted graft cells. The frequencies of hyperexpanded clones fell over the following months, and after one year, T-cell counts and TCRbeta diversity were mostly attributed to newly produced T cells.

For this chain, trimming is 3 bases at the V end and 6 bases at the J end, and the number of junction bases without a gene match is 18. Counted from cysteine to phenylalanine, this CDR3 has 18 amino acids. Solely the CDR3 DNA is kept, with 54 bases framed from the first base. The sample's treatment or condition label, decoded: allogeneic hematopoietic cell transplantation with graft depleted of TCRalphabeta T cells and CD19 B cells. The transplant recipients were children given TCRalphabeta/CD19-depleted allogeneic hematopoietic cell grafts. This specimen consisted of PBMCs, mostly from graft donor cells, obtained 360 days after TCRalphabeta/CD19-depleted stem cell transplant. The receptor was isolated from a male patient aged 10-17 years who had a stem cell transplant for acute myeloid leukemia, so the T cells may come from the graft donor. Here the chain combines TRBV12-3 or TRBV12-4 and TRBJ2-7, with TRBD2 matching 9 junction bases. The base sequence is TGTGCCAGCAGTTTGAAAAAGATACGTGAGCGGGAGGCGTCCGAGCAGTACTTC. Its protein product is CASSLKKIREREASEQYF.